This T cell receptor beta chain was identified during a study of identifying expanded T cells in peripheral blood. Germline CDR1 is SGDLS and CDR2 is YYNGEE. V lost 0 bases and J 0 bases, leaving 4 bases between the germline ends. The CDR3 extends over 14 amino acids. During the collection period, no donor immune events like infections were recorded. Repertoires were generated with immunoSEQ multiplex PCR, while TCRdb's copy carries only in-frame clones and drops some. The sample has 110,000 or so clones; roughly nine tenths are singletons. The specimen was blood. The rearrangement joins TRBV9 to TRBJ2-1; no clear D gene. The TCR was taken from a person aged 18-69 years in good health. The DNA for the CDR3 is TGTGCCAGCAGCGTAGGTAGCTCCTACAATGAGCAGTTCTTC. Its translation: CASSVGSSYNEQFF.